Below, 18 T cell receptor beta chains from the same sample are listed, as sequenced in a study of blood T cell repertoires in COVID-19. Sequenced by immunoSEQ multiplex PCR; TCRdb stores in-frame clones only, minus some. The sample holds 100,000 or so clones; 86% are singletons and the top ten take less than 8.5%. The sequenced sample consisted of peripheral blood. The source is a man in his 60s with acute or convalescent COVID-19.

This clone was found once. The rearrangement uses TRBV10-1 and TRBJ2-1, with D possibly TRBD2 on 5 matching bases. V was clipped by 7 bases and J by 7 bases, with 8 bases between them. Germline V gene data show CDR1 as WNHNN and CDR2 as SYGVQD (reference sequence). The CDR3 has 11 residues. The CDR3 loop is CASTIANEQFF. The CDR3 bases are TGCGCCAGCACTATAGCGAATGAGCAGTTCTTC.

In its sample, this clone was seen a few times. The genes are TRBV19 and TRBJ1-2; 10 bases are a match to TRBD1. The CDR3 length is 15 residues. V shed 4 bases and J 4 bases; nucleotides not matched to a gene: 6. CDR1 is LNHDA and CDR2 is SQIVND in the germline V gene (reference sequence). CDR3 in amino acids: CASSRDRGPLYGYTF. CDR3 in DNA: TGTGCCAGTAGTAGGGACAGGGGCCCACTCTATGGCTACACCTTC.

The chain combines TRBV18 with TRBJ1-2, with TRBD1 matching over 7 bases. CDR3 length equals 12 residues. Germline V gene lookup returns CDR1 KGHSH and CDR2 LQKENI. The V and J ends lost 6 bases and 13 bases, in that order; junction bases with no gene match: 11. The CDR3 DNA reads TGTGCCAGCTCTACCATCGAGGGGGCTAGCACCTTC. Translated: CASSTIEGASTF.

V and J are TRBV11-2 and TRBJ2-1; D is possibly TRBD1 (6 bases). Germline assignment: CDR1 SGHAT and CDR2 FQNNGV. The CDR3 runs to 14 residues. Trimming took 3 bases from V and 4 from J, leaving 10 bases between them. CDR3 coding DNA: TGTGCCAGCAGCTTTACAGGGAGATACAATGAGCAGTTCTTC. Translating it yields CASSFTGRYNEQFF.

As for this clone: This sample includes further DNA sequences coding for the same CDR3. This chain uses TRBV3-1 (or the pseudogene TRBV3-2) with TRBJ1-3; 7 nucleotides agree with TRBD1. The ends lost 3 bases at V and 0 bases at J; junction bases unmatched: 2. The germline CDR1 and CDR2 sequences are LGHDT and YNNKEL (reference sequence). The CDR3 is made up of 15 amino acids. CDR3 sequence (DNA): TGTGCCAGCAGCCAGGGGACAGACTCTGGAAACACCATATATTTT. Protein sequence: CASSQGTDSGNTIYF.

V usage is TRBV3-1 (or the pseudogene TRBV3-2) and J usage is TRBJ2-3; 7 bases match TRBD1. The ends lost 2 bases at V and 1 base at J; junction bases unmatched: 6. CDR1 and CDR2 (germline): LGHDT, YNNKEL (reference sequence). The CDR3 is 16 amino acids. The CDR3 protein is CASSQHAGGGTDTQYF. The CDR3 nucleotides read TGTGCCAGCAGCCAACATGCAGGGGGAGGCACAGATACGCAGTATTTT.

V usage is TRBV19 and J usage is TRBJ2-7; a weak D match, TRBD1 (5 bases). The CDR3 runs 14 residues. Germline values: CDR1 LNHDA, CDR2 SQIVND (reference sequence). The V and J ends lost 3 bases and 4 bases respectively, with 13 bases between them. The CDR3 region has the DNA TGTGCCAGTAGTATCATAGCAGGGAATTACGAGCAGTACTTC. Protein: CASSIIAGNYEQYF.

The CDR3 nucleotides are TGTGCCAGCAGTTCAGGGGGAGAGCAGTTCTTC. The encoded protein is CASSSGGEQFF. The rearrangement joins TRBV12-3 or TRBV12-4 to TRBJ2-1, with 7 bases fitting TRBD1. The CDR3 contains 11 residues. Losses at the gene ends were 4 bases for V and 10 bases for J; bases not matched to a gene: 1.

This chain connects TRBV6-5 to TRBJ1-2, with D possibly matching TRBD1 (5 bases). V was shortened by 6 bases and J by 3 bases, with 14 bases between the two germline ends. CDR3 length equals 14 residues. Germline V CDR1 and CDR2: MNHEY, SVGAGI. The CDR3: CASRDSVGHYGYTF. The CDR3 bases are TGTGCCAGCAGAGACAGCGTGGGCCACTATGGCTACACCTTC.

This clone was seen once. V and J are TRBV9 and TRBJ2-7, with 14 bases that match TRBD2. Germline trimming cut 4 bases from V and 4 bases from J; bases unmatched to any gene: 7. Looked up from germline, CDR1 is SGDLS and CDR2 is YYNGEE. The CDR3 loop spans 16 amino acids. The CDR3 region is CASSLGLAGGEYEQYF. CDR3 bases: TGTGCCAGCAGCCTCGGACTAGCGGGGGGCGAGTACGAGCAGTACTTC.

This rearrangement joins TRBV6-5 to TRBJ1-2; 7 bases are shared with TRBD1. Per germline, CDR1 MNHEY and CDR2 SVGAGI. This CDR3 has 15 residues. After removal of 0 bases from V and 5 bases from J, the junction contained 6 bases not matched to a gene. DNA of the CDR3: TGTGCCAGCAGTTACTCAAAGGGGGCTGGTTATGGCTACACCTTC. Translating it yields CASSYSKGAGYGYTF.

This sequence joins TRBV5-1 and TRBJ1-1; D possibly corresponds to TRBD1 (6 bases). Trimming shortened V by 0 bases and J by 6 bases, and 9 bases separated the two germline ends. CDR1 SGHRS and CDR2 YFSETQ come from the germline V gene. The CDR3 length is 13 residues. The DNA for the CDR3 is TGCGCCAGCAGCTTGGGGGGGCAATCTGAAGCTTTCTTT. This encodes CASSLGGQSEAFF.

The V call is TRBV6-5, the J call TRBJ2-5; TRBD2 might be the D (6 bases). CDR1 and CDR2 (germline): MNHEY, SVGAGI. Between the trimmed V and J ends, which lost 5 bases and 13 bases, there was a span of 14 bases. CDR3 length equals 11 residues. CDR3: CASSLGDSTYF. The CDR3 DNA follows: TGTGCCAGCAGTCTCGGGGACTCGACGTACTTC.

This sequence joins TRBV7-8 and TRBJ2-1; 9 bases are a match to TRBD2. J was trimmed by 4 bases and V by 5 bases; bases with no gene match: 6. Germline CDR1 reads SGHVS; CDR2 reads FQNEAQ. The CDR3 totals 15 residues. The DNA of the CDR3 is TGTGCCAGCAGCACCGCGGGGGGGCGTTACAATGAGCAGTTCTTC. Translation: CASSTAGGRYNEQFF.

This clone has just one count. The chain has TRBV19 and TRBJ1-6; D uncertain. V was shortened by 3 bases and J by 9 bases, with 12 bases between the two germline ends. The CDR3 has 14 residues. CDR1 LNHDA and CDR2 SQIVND come from the germline V gene (reference sequence). The DNA for the CDR3 is TGTGCCAGTAGTATCAAAAAGGAGAGTTCACCCCTCCACTTT. Amino acid sequence: CASSIKKESSPLHF.

The CDR3 region has the DNA TGTGCCAGCAGCAGGAGGACTAACTATGGCTACACCTTC. This sequence encodes CASSRRTNYGYTF. The chain employs TRBV5-4 and TRBJ1-2, with D hard to call. Germline V gives CDR1 SGHNT, CDR2 YYREEE (reference sequence). The CDR3 has 13 residues. The V and J ends lost 4 bases and 0 bases respectively, with 7 bases between them.

The count of this clone is one. This chain links TRBV5-1 with TRBJ2-7; no clear D. The CDR3 is made up of 12 amino acids. Germline V CDR1 and CDR2: SGHRS, YFSETQ. Trimming stripped 4 bases from V and 2 bases from J, with 7 bases between. The CDR3 loop reads CASSKSTYEQYF. The CDR3 region has the DNA TGCGCCAGCAGCAAAAGCACCTACGAGCAGTACTTC.

The chain joins TRBV6-2 or TRBV6-3 to TRBJ1-2, with a weak D call TRBD1 (5 bases). This CDR3 comprises 14 residues. Germline V gene lookup returns CDR1 MNHEY and CDR2 SVGEGT. The germline V and J ends were trimmed by 2 bases and 6 bases, with 13 bases remaining between them. Written as DNA, the CDR3 is TGTGCCAGCAGTTACACCGGAGCAGGGAATGGCTACACCTTC. This codes for CASSYTGAGNGYTF.